This is a list of T cell receptor beta chains from one sample in a study of Graves' ophthalmopathy and Graves' hyperthyroidism. TCRdb recomputed calls from the multiplex PCR reads with MiXCR, one row per CDR3 protein. The sample consists of 400,000 to 450,000 distinct CDR3 sequences, around 20% of them appearing once. The specimen sequenced was peripheral blood. Receptors were obtained from a woman under 30 with stable Graves' hyperthyroidism. CDR3s include the opening cysteine and the closing phenylalanine or tryptophan. D genes are given only for firm matches. Clone size is not always given. Where it is, it says once, few, many or a class for expanded clones.

>.|TRBJ2-5|many|TRBV20-1
TGCAGTGCTAGAGACGACGGAGTTCTTCAAGAGACCCAGTACTTC
CSARDDGVLQETQYF
>TRBD1|TRBJ2-7|many|TRBV20-1
TGCAGTGCTGACGCCATGCTACCCCGGGACAGGGCCGACGAGCAGTACTTC
CSADAMLPRDRADEQYF
>.|TRBJ1-2|.|TRBV6-5
TGTGCCAGCAGTTCTGGCCTGGCGGGCTACACCTTC
CASSSGLAGYTF
>TRBD2|TRBJ2-3|many|TRBV20-1
TGCAGTGCCCTGACTAGCGGGGACAGCACAGATACGCAGTATTTT
CSALTSGDSTDTQYF
>TRBD2|TRBJ2-5|many|TRBV25-1
TGTGCCAGCAGCGGGACTAGCGGGTACCAAGAGACCCAGTACTTC
CASSGTSGYQETQYF
>.|TRBJ2-7|many|TRBV7-8
TGTGCCAGCAGCTTAGCGGGAGGAGCAACTTACGAGCAGTACTTC
CASSLAGGATYEQYF
>.|TRBJ1-5|many|TRBV28
TGTGCCAGCAGTTCTAGGGGTCAGGGCCTTACCAATCAGCCCCAGCATTTT
CASSSRGQGLTNQPQHF
>TRBD1|TRBJ1-6|many|TRBV6-1
TGTGCCAGCAGTACCACAGGGGCATGGGTTTGGTCCTATAATTCACCCCTCCACTTT
CASSTTGAWVWSYNSPLHF
>TRBD1|TRBJ1-2|.|TRBV11-2
TGTGCCAGCAGCACACTGGGACAGGGGGCCGGCTACACCTTC
CASSTLGQGAGYTF
>.|TRBJ1-6|many|TRBV6-1
TGTGCCAGCAGTTCAACTAATTCACCCCTCCACTTT
CASSSTNSPLHF
>.|TRBJ1-2|many|TRBV28
TGTGCCAGCAGTCTCTCGTCAAAGGGCGGCTACACCTTC
CASSLSSKGGYTF
>TRBD2|TRBJ2-7|many|TRBV6-2/TRBV6-3
TGTGCCAGCAAACTAGCGGGAGGCTTTTACGAGCAGTACTTC
CASKLAGGFYEQYF
>.|TRBJ2-6|many|TRBV28
TGTGCCAGCACTGGGGCCAACGTCCTGACTTTC
CASTGANVLTF
>.|TRBJ2-3|.|TRBV20-1
TGCAGGACCTCAGAGGGGAGCACAGATACGCAGTATTTT
CRTSEGSTDTQYF
>TRBD1|TRBJ1-2|.|TRBV6-2/TRBV6-3
TGTGCCAGCGGTTCGCCAGGGGGCGCAAACTATGGCTACACCTTC
CASGSPGGANYGYTF
>.|TRBJ2-2|many|TRBV20-1
TGCAGTGCTCCCAGACCAGGGATCGTCGGGGAGCTGTTTTTT
CSAPRPGIVGELFF
>.|TRBJ1-2|many|TRBV28
TGTGCCAGCTCAATCCAGGGTCGAAACTATGGCTACACCTTC
CASSIQGRNYGYTF
>.|TRBJ1-1|.|TRBV6-5
TGTGCCAGCAGTTACTCCCCAGCCGGCACGAACACTGAAGCTTTCTTT
CASSYSPAGTNTEAFF
>.|TRBJ2-6|.|TRBV4-2
TGTGCCAGCAGCCAACTGAGACGCCTCTCTGGGGCCAACGTCCTGACTTTC
CASSQLRRLSGANVLTF
>TRBD1|TRBJ2-5|many|TRBV28
TGTGCCAGCAGTAGGGGGACAGGGGGCGCGGAGACCCAGTACTTC
CASSRGTGGAETQYF
>.|TRBJ1-3|many|TRBV2
TGTGCCAGCACCGCCGGGGGAAACACCATATATTTT
CASTAGGNTIYF
>TRBD1|TRBJ1-2|many|TRBV12-3/TRBV12-4
TGTGCCAGCAGTTTTCGACAGGGTGGTGGCTACACCTTC
CASSFRQGGGYTF
>.|TRBJ2-7|many|TRBV29-1
TGCAGCGTTGAAGATGGGGGGTACGAGCAGTACTTC
CSVEDGGYEQYF
>TRBD2|TRBJ2-7|.|TRBV6-1
TGTGCCAGCAGTGAAGCGGGACTACGCGAGCAGTACTTC
CASSEAGLREQYF
>TRBD1|TRBJ2-7|many|TRBV12-3/TRBV12-4
TGTGCCAGCAGTTTTCGTTTATGGGGGACAGGGTCGTACGAGCAGTACTTC
CASSFRLWGTGSYEQYF
>.|TRBJ1-5|once|TRBV20-1
TGCAGTGTTGATCGGGGCGGCTGGGGGCCCCAGCATTTT
CSVDRGGWGPQHF
>TRBD1|TRBJ2-7|.|TRBV20-1
TGCAGTGCTAGAGCCCCGACAGGGGTAAACGAGCAGTACTTC
CSARAPTGVNEQYF
>.|TRBJ1-1|many|TRBV19
TGTGCCAGTAGTATAGGGGGGCAGATCACTGAAGCTTTCTTT
CASSIGGQITEAFF
>.|TRBJ1-5|many|TRBV12-3/TRBV12-4
TGTGCCAGCAGTTTTAGGGGGGGACGGGGCAATCAGCCCCAGCATTTT
CASSFRGGRGNQPQHF
>.|TRBJ2-5|.|TRBV7-3
TGTGCCAGCGGTCTCGGGGGCCAAGAGACCAAGTACTTC
CASGLGGQETKYF
>TRBD1|TRBJ2-2|many|TRBV12-3/TRBV12-4
TGTGCCAGCAGTCGACAGGGGGCGAACACCGGGGAGCTGTTTTTT
CASSRQGANTGELFF